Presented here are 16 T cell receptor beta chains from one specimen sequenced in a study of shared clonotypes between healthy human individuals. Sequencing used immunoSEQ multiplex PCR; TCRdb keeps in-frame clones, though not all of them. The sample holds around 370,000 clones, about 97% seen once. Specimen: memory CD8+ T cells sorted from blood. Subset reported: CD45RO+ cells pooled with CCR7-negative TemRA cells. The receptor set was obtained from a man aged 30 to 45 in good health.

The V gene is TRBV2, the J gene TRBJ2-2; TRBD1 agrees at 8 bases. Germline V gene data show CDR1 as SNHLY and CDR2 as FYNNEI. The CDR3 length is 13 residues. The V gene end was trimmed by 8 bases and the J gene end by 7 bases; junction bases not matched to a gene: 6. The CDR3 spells CASYLTGDGELFF. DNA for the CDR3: TGTGCCAGCTACTTGACAGGGGACGGGGAGCTGTTTTTT.

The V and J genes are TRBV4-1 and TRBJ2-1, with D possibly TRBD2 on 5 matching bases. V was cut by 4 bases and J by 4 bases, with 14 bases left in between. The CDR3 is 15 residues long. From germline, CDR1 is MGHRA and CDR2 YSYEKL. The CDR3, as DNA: TGCGCCAGCAGCCGTGAGCGGAGCGGTTACAATGAGCAGTTCTTC. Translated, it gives CASSRERSGYNEQFF.

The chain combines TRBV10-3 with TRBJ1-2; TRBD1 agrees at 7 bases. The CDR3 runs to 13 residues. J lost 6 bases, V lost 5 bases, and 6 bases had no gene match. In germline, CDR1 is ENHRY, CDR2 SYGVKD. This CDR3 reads CAISRQGGDGYTF. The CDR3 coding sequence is TGTGCCATCAGTCGACAGGGTGGAGATGGCTACACCTTC.

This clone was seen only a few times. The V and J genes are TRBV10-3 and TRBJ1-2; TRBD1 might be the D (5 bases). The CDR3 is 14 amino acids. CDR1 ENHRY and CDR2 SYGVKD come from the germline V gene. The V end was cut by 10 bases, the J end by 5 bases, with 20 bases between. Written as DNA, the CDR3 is TGTGCCACCGGGGCCCGAGGAGAGGGTTATGGCTACACCTTC. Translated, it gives CATGARGEGYGYTF.

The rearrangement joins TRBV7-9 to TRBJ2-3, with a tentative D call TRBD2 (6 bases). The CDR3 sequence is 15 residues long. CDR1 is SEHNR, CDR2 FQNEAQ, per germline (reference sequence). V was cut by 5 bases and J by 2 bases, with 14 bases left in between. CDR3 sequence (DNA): TGTGCCAGCAGCCCTGGCGGGATTCTCACAGATACGCAGTATTTT. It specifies CASSPGGILTDTQYF.

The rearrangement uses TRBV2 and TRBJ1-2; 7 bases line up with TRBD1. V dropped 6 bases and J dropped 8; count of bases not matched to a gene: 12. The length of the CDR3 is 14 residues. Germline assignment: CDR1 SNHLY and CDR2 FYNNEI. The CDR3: CASSKTGRGSGYTF. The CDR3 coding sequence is TGTGCCAGCAGCAAAACGGGCAGGGGGTCCGGCTACACCTTC. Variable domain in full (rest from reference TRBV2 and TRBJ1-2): EPEVTQTPSHQVTQMGQEVILRCVPISNHLYFYWYRQILGQKVEFLVSFYNNEISEKSEIFDDQFSVERPDGSNFTLKIRSTKLEDSAMYFCASSKTGRGSGYTFGSGTRLTVV.

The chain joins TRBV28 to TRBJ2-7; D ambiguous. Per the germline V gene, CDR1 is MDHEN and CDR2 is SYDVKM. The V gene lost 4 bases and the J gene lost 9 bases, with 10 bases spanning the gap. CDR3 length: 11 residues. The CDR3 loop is CASSSSRGQYF. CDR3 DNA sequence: TGTGCCAGCAGTTCCTCCCGCGGGCAGTACTTC.

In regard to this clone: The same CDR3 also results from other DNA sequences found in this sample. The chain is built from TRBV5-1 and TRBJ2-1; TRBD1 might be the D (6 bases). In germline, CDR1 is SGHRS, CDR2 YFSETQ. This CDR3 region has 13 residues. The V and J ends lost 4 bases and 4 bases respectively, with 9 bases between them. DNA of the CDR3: TGCGCCAGCAGCCTCGGACAGTACAATGAGCAGTTCTTC. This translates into CASSLGQYNEQFF.

Here the CDR3 DNA reads TGTGCCAGCAGCTATATTCTGAGCTCCTACGAGCAGTACTTC. The encoded protein is CASSYILSSYEQYF. The chain combines TRBV11-2 with TRBJ2-7; D is unclear. There are 14 residues in the CDR3. Germline CDR1 is SGHAT and CDR2 is FQNNGV. With 4 bases removed from V and 0 bases from J, the gap between germline ends came to 10 bases.

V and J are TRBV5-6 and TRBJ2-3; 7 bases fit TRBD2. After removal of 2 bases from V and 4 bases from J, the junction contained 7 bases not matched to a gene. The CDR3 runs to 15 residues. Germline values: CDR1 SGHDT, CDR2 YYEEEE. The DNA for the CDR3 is TGTGCCAGCAGCTTTGATGCGGGAGTGGCAGATACGCAGTATTTT. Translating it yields CASSFDAGVADTQYF.

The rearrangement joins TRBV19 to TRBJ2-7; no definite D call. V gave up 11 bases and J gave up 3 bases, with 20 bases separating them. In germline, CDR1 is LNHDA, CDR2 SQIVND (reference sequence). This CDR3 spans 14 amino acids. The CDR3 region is CAASKRSNDYEQYF. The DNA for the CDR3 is TGTGCCGCCTCAAAGCGTTCGAACGACTACGAGCAGTACTTC.

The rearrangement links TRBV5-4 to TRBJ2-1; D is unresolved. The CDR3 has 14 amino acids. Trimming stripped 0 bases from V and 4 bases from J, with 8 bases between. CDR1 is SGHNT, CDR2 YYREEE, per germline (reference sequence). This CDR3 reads CASSLAVPYNEQFF. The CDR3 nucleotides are TGTGCCAGCAGCTTGGCCGTTCCATACAATGAGCAGTTCTTC. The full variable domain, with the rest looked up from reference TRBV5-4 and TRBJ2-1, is ETGVTQSPTHLIKTRGQQVTLRCSSQSGHNTVSWYQQALGQGPQFIFQYYREEENGRGNFPPRFSGLQFPNYSSELNVNALELDDSALYLCASSLAVPYNEQFFGPGTRLTVL.

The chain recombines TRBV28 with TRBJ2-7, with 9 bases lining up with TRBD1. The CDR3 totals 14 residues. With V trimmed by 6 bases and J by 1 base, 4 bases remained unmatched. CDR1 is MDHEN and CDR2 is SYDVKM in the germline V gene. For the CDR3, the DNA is TGTGCCAGCAGAACCGGGACAGGGTCCTACGAGCAGTACTTC. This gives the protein CASRTGTGSYEQYF.

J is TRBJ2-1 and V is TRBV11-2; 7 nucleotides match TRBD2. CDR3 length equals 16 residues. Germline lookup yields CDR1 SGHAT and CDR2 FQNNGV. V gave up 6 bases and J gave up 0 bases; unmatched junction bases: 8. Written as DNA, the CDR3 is TGTGCCAGCAGTGGAGAAGCGGGATTCTCCTACAATGAGCAGTTCTTC. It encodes CASSGEAGFSYNEQFF.

The CDR3 here is CASSQGAGRDGYTF. In DNA, the CDR3 is TGTGCCAGCAGTCAAGGGGCAGGGAGGGATGGCTACACCTTC. The chain has TRBV9 and TRBJ1-2, with a tentative D call TRBD1 (5 bases). The CDR3 has 14 amino acids. The V gene's germline CDR1 is SGDLS and CDR2 YYNGEE. With 5 bases removed from V and 6 bases from J, the gap between germline ends came to 17 bases.

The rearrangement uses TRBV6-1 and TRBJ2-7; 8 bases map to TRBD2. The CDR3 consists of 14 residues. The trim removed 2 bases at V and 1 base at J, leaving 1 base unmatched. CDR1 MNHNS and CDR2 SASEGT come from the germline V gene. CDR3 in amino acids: CASSETSGSYEQYF. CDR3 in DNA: TGTGCCAGCAGTGAAACTAGCGGTTCCTACGAGCAGTACTTC.